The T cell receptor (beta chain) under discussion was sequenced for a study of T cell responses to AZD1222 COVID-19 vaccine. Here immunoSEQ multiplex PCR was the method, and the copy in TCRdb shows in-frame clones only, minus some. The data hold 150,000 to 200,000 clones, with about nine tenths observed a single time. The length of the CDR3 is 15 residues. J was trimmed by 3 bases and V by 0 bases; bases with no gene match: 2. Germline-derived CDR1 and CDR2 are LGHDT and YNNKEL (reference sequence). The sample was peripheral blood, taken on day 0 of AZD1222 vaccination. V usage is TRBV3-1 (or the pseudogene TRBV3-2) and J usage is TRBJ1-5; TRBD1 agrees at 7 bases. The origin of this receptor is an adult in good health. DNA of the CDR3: TGTGCCAGCAGCCAAGATACAGGGGTCAATCAGCCCCAGCATTTT. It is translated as CASSQDTGVNQPQHF.